This TCR beta chain was retrieved from a study of regulatory T cells in long-lasting Graves disease. Time point described: newly diagnosed GD, antithyroid drugs for less than 3 months. Following extraction of RNA from PBMCs, that RNA was used to make the TCR library. This clonotype was detected ten times or more. Building the TCR beta libraries relied on iRepertoire HTBI primers, and CDR3 regions underwent Arm-PCR. TCRdb processed the multiplex PCR reads anew with MiXCR; each CDR3 protein has one entry. The table includes around 400,000 distinct CDR3 sequences, over 12% detected once. Trimming left V 3 bases short and J 2 bases short, with 6 bases between. CDR1 and CDR2 from the germline V gene are MNHEY and SMNVEV (reference sequence). CDR3 length equals 13 residues. This sample was shared with a second study, whose subject was T cells in Graves' hyperthyroidism and ophthalmopathy. As that report states: Subjects aged 18 to 65 presented with newly diagnosed hyperthyroidism of less than 2 months' duration. A set of HTBI primers served as the primers for a first-round RT-PCR of the TCR CDR3. The majority of expanded thyroid clonotypes above 0.001 also appeared in blood.

The material was peripheral blood mononuclear cells (PBMCs), obtained at new diagnosis, from a patient treated with antithyroid drugs. This rearrangement joins TRBV27 to TRBJ2-3; no firm D call. This clonotype originated in a woman in her 40s with Graves disease. The CDR3 DNA sequence: TGTGCCAGCAGTTTCGGGCACACAGATACGCAGTATTTT. It specifies CASSFGHTDTQYF.